The 6 T cell receptor beta chains given below trace back to one sample, sequenced in a study of blood T cell repertoires in COVID-19 (dated by TCRdb to the early 2020s). Library prep was done by the immunoSEQ multiplex PCR assay. TCRdb obtained this table from immuneACCESS and retained in-frame rearrangements with V and J assigned. These tables miss some clones; where compared with another copy, unresolved V genes account for less than half of the shortfall, and the remainder is unexplained. Counted in this sample were around 170,000 clones; 70% to 90% of them appeared once. The top ten clonotypes cover more than 7.5% of the sample. The source material was peripheral blood. Every receptor here comes from a man aged 45-65 years with active or convalescent COVID-19.

This chain connects TRBV27 to TRBJ2-7; 10 bases line up with TRBD1. Trimming at V came to 10 bases and at J to 4 bases, leaving 7 bases not matched to a gene. Germline V gene lookup returns CDR1 MNHEY and CDR2 SMNVEV (reference sequence). The CDR3 has 13 amino acids. This chain's CDR3 is CAKPGQGTYEQYF. The CDR3 bases are TGTGCCAAACCGGGACAGGGGACATACGAGCAGTACTTC.

The V gene is TRBV4-1, the J gene TRBJ1-6; D unclear. Germline assignment: CDR1 MGHRA and CDR2 YSYEKL. This CDR3 has 15 amino acids. The germline V and J ends were trimmed by 0 bases and 8 bases, with 11 bases remaining between them. Here the CDR3 reads CASSQDLGSDSPLHF. The CDR3 DNA is TGCGCCAGCAGCCAAGATTTGGGGAGCGATTCACCCCTCCACTTT.

The chain combines TRBV5-1 with TRBJ1-1, with D perhaps TRBD1 (5 bases). V was pared by 0 bases and J by 5 bases, with 11 bases between. The CDR3 contains 14 residues. In germline, CDR1 is SGHRS, CDR2 YFSETQ. CDR3 nucleotides: TGCGCCAGCAGCTTGGACCTTTCAGGGACTGAAGCTTTCTTT. Translation: CASSLDLSGTEAFF.

Note on this clone: The junction and the germline gene differ at one end; a read error may be behind it. J is TRBJ1-4 and V is TRBV6-5, with a possible D match to TRBD1 (5 bases). Looked up from germline, CDR1 is MNHEY and CDR2 is SVGAGI. This CDR3 is built from 16 residues. DNA for the CDR3: TGTGCCAGCAATTACACCCCCCAGGGAGGTGGTGAAAAACTGTTTTTT. It codes for CASNYTPQGGGEKLFF.

This rearrangement joins TRBV9 to TRBJ1-3, with unresolved D. CDR1 and CDR2 (germline): SGDLS, YYNGEE. Trimming took off 4 bases at V and 0 bases at J, with 8 bases between the two ends. The CDR3 is 14 amino acids. The CDR3 reads CASSPLVSGNTIYF. The CDR3 nucleotides are TGTGCCAGCAGCCCCCTCGTCTCTGGAAACACCATATATTTT.

This chain joins TRBV28 and TRBJ1-5; a weak D match, TRBD1 (6 bases). V shed 6 bases and J shed 6 bases, with 15 bases lying between them. Germline V gene sequence: CDR1 MDHEN, CDR2 SYDVKM. CDR3 length: 14 amino acids. The CDR3 loop reads CASSLTGPVQPQHF. DNA of the CDR3: TGTGCCAGCAGCCTAACAGGGCCTGTTCAGCCCCAGCATTTT.